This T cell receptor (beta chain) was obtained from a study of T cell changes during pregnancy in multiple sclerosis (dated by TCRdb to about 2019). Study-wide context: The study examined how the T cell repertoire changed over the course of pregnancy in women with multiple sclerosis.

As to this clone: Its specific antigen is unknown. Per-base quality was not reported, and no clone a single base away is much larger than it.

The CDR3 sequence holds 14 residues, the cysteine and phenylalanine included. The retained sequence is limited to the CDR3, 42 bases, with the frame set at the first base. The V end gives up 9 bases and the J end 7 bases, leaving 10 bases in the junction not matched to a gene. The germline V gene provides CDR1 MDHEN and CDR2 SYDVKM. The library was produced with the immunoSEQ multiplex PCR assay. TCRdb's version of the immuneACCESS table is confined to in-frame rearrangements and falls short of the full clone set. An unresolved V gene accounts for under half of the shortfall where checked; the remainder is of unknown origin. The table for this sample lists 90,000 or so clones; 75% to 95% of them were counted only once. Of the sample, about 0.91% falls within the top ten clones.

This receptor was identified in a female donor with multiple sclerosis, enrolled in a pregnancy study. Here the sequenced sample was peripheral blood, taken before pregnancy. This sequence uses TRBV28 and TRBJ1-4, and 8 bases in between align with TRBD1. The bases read TGTGCCAGTAAAAATCCAGGGGGCCCTGAAAAACTGTTTTTT. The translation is CASKNPGGPEKLFF. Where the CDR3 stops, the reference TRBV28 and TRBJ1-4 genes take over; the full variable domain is DVKVTQSSRYLVKRTGEKVFLECVQDMDHENMFWYRQDPGLGLRLIYFSYDVKMKEKGDIPEGYSVSREKKERFSLILESASTNQTSMYLCASKNPGGPEKLFFGSGTQLSVL.